Described below is a single T cell receptor (beta chain) sequence and its context. CDR1 is SGHTA, CDR2 FQGNSA, per germline. Trimming took 0 bases from V and 0 from J, leaving 13 bases between them. This CDR3 is built from 17 residues. Clones were sequenced by immunoSEQ multiplex PCR, and TCRdb holds only the in-frame ones, with some missing. The table lists a few hundred thousand clones, 86% of them singletons. Participants in the exposed group had met a COVID-19 case in the 2 weeks before joining the study. This record belongs to a study of blood T cell repertoires in COVID-19. The receptor's source is a woman aged 25 to 39 who had been exposed to COVID-19. The genes are TRBV7-2 and TRBJ2-3; D is possibly TRBD2 (5 bases). The material sequenced was PBMCs or T cells enriched from blood (not recorded which). This chain's CDR3 is CASSLALGSGSTDTQYF. DNA for the CDR3: TGTGCCAGCAGCTTAGCGCTTGGCAGCGGAAGCACAGATACGCAGTATTTT.